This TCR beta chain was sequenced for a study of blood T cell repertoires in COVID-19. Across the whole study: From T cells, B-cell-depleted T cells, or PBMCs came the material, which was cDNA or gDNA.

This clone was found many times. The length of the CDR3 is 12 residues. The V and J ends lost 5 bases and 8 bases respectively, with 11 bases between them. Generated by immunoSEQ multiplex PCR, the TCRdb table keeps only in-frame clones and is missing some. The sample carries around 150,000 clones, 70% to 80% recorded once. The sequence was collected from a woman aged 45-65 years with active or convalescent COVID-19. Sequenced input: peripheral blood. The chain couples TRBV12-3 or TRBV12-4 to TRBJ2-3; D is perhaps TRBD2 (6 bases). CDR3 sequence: CASSPLASTQYF. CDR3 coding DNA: TGTGCCAGCAGTCCCCTAGCGAGTACGCAGTATTTT.